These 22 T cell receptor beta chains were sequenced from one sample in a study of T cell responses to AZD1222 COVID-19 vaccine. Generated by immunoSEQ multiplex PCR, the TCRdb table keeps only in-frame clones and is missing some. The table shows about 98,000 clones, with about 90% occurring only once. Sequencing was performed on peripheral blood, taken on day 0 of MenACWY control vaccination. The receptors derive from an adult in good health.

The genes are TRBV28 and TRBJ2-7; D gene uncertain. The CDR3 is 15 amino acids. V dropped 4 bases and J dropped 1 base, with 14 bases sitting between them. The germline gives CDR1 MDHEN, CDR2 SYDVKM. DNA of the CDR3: TGTGCCAGCAGTTCCCCGGGCGTCGGGTCCTACGAGCAGTACTTC. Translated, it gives CASSSPGVGSYEQYF. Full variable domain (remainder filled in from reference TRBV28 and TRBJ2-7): DVKVTQSSRYLVKRTGEKVFLECVQDMDHENMFWYRQDPGLGLRLIYFSYDVKMKEKGDIPEGYSVSREKKERFSLILESASTNQTSMYLCASSSPGVGSYEQYFGPGTRLTVT.

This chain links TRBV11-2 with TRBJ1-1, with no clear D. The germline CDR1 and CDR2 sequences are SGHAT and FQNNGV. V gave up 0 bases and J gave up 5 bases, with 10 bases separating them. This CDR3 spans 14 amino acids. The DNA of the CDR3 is TGTGCCAGCAGCTTAGAACGGGGATGGACTGAAGCTTTCTTT. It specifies CASSLERGWTEAFF.

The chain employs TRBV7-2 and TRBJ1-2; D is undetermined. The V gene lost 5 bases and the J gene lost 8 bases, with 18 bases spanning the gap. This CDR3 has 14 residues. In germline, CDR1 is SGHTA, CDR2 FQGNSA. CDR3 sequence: CASSPQADAAGYTF. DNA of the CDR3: TGTGCCAGCAGCCCCCAGGCGGATGCGGCAGGCTACACCTTC.

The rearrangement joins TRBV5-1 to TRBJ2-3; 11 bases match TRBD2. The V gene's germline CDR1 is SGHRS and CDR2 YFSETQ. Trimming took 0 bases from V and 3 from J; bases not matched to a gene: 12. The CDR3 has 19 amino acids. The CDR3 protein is CASSLDLAGGPRGTDTQYF. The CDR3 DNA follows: TGCGCCAGCAGCTTGGATCTAGCGGGGGGCCCACGGGGAACAGATACGCAGTATTTT.

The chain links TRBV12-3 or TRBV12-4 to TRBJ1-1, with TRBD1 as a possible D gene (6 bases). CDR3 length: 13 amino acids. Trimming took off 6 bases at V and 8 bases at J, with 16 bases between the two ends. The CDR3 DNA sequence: TGTGCCAGCAGCCGCGGACAGAGGTTAGAAGCTTTCTTT. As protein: CASSRGQRLEAFF.

CDR3 sequence (DNA): TGTGCCATCAGTGGGACAGGGGAAAAGCATTTT. This codes for CAISGTGEKHF. The chain uses TRBV10-3 and TRBJ1-5; 9 bases match TRBD1. The V gene's germline CDR1 is ENHRY and CDR2 SYGVKD. The V and J ends lost 4 bases and 14 bases, in that order; junction bases with no gene match: 3. The CDR3 is 11 residues long.

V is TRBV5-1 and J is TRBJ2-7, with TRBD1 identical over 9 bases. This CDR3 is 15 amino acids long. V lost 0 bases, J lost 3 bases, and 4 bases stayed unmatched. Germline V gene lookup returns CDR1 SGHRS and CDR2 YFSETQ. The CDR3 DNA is TGCGCCAGCAGCTTGGGGACAGGGGCTAACTACGAGCAGTACTTC. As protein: CASSLGTGANYEQYF. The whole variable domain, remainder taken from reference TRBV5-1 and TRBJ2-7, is KAGVTQTPRYLIKTRGQQVTLSCSPISGHRSVSWYQQTPGQGLQFLFEYFSETQRNKGNFPGRFSGRQFSNSRSEMNVSTLELGDSALYLCASSLGTGANYEQYFGPGTRLTVT.

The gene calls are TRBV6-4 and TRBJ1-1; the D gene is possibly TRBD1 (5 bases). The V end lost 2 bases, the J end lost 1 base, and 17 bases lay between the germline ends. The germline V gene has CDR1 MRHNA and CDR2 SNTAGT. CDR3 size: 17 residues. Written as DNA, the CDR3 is TGTGCCAGCAGTGACGGGGCAGGCTACCCCCCGAACACTGAAGCTTTCTTT. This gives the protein CASSDGAGYPPNTEAFF.

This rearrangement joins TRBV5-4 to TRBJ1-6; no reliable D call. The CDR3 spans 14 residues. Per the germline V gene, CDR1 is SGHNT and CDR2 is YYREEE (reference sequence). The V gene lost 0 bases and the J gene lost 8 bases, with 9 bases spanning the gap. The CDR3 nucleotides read TGTGCCAGCAGCTTGGCGGGAGGATATTCACCCCTCCACTTT. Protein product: CASSLAGGYSPLHF. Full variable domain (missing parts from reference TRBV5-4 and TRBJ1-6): ETGVTQSPTHLIKTRGQQVTLRCSSQSGHNTVSWYQQALGQGPQFIFQYYREEENGRGNFPPRFSGLQFPNYSSELNVNALELDDSALYLCASSLAGGYSPLHFGNGTRLTVT.

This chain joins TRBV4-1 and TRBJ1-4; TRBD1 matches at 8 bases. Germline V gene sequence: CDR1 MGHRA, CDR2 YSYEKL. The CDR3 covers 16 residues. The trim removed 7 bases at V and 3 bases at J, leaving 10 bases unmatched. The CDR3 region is CASNPDRAGANEKLFF. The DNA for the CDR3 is TGCGCCAGCAACCCGGACAGGGCCGGGGCTAATGAAAAACTGTTTTTT.

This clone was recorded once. The chain's CDR3 is CASSLDRNQPQHF. DNA of the CDR3: TGTGCCAGCAGTTTAGACCGGAATCAGCCCCAGCATTTT. The chain joins TRBV12-3 or TRBV12-4 to TRBJ1-5, with no clear D. The CDR3 runs 13 residues. The V gene lost 1 base and the J gene lost 4 bases, with 5 bases spanning the gap.

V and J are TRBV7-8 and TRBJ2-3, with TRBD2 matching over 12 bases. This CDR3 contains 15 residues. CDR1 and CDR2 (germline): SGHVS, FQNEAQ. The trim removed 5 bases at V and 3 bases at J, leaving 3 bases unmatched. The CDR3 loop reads CASSLLAGGTDTQYF. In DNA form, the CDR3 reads TGTGCCAGCAGCCTCCTAGCGGGGGGGACAGATACGCAGTATTTT.

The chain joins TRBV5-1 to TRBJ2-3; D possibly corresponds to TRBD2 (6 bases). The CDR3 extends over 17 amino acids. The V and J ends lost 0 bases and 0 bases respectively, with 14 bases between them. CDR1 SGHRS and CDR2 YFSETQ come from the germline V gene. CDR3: CASSLGKTRTSTDTQYF. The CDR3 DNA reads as TGCGCCAGCAGCTTGGGCAAGACTAGAACTAGCACAGATACGCAGTATTTT.

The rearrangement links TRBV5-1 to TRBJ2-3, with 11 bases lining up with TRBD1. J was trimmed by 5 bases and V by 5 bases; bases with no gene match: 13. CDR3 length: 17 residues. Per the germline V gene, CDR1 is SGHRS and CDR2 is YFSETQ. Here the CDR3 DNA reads TGCGCCAGCAGGGTACCGGGACAGGGGGAAATGGGAGATACGCAGTATTTT. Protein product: CASRVPGQGEMGDTQYF.

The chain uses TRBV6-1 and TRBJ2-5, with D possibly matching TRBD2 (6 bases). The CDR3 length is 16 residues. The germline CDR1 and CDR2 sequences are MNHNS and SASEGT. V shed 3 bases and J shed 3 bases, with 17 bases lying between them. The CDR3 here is CASSDFRISGEETQYF. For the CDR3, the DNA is TGTGCCAGCAGTGACTTTCGGATTTCGGGGGAAGAGACCCAGTACTTC.

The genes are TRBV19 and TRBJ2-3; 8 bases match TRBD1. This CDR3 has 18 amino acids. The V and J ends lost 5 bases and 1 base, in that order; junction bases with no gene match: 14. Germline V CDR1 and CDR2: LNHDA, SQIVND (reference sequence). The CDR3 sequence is CASSLTGTGSRRTDTQYF. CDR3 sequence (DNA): TGTGCCAGTAGTTTGACCGGGACAGGTTCTAGACGCACAGATACGCAGTATTTT.

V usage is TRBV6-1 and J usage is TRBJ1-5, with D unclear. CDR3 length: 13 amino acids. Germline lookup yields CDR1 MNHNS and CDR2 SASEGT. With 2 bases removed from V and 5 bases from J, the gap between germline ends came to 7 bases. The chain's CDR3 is CASSESGYQPQHF. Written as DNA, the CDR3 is TGTGCCAGCAGTGAATCGGGGTATCAGCCCCAGCATTTT.

The CDR3 protein is CASIEAGRLYGYTF. The CDR3 bases are TGTGCCAGCATCGAGGCCGGGCGGCTCTATGGCTACACCTTC. The chain recombines TRBV6-5 with TRBJ1-2, with D unresolved. This CDR3 region has 14 residues. In germline, CDR1 is MNHEY, CDR2 SVGAGI. Trimming left V 7 bases short and J 4 bases short, with 16 bases between.

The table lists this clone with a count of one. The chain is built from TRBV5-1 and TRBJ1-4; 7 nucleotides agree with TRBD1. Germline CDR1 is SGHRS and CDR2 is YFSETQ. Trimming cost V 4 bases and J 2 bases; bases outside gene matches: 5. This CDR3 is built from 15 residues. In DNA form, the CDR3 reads TGCGCCAGCAGCGTAATGACAGGGACTAATGAAAAACTGTTTTTT. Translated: CASSVMTGTNEKLFF.

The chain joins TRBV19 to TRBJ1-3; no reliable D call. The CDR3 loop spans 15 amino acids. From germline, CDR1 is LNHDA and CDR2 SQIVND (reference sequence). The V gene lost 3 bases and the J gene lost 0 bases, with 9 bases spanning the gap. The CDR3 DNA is TGTGCCAGTAGTATCGCCACAAGCTCTGGAAACACCATATATTTT. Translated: CASSIATSSGNTIYF.

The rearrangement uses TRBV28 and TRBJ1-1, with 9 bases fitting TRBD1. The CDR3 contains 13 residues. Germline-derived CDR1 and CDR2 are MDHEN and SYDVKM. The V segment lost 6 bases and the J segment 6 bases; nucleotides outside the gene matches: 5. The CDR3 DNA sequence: TGTGCCAGCAGAAAACAGGGGGCGGCTGAAGCTTTCTTT. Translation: CASRKQGAAEAFF. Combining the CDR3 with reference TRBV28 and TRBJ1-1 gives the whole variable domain DVKVTQSSRYLVKRTGEKVFLECVQDMDHENMFWYRQDPGLGLRLIYFSYDVKMKEKGDIPEGYSVSREKKERFSLILESASTNQTSMYLCASRKQGAAEAFFGQGTRLTVV.

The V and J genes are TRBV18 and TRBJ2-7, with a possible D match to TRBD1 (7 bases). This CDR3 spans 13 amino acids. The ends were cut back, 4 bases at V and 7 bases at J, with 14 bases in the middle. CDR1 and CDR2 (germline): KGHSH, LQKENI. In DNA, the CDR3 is TGTGCCAGCTCACGTCAGGGGGGTGAGGAGCAGTACTTC. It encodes CASSRQGGEEQYF.